This TCR beta chain was retrieved from a study of CD8 T cells in ankylosing spondylitis. Study outcomes and limitations: Relatively scarce in peripheral blood, disease-linked clones were CD8+. A motif in TCR beta, a set of several highly homologous variants, appeared characteristic of ankylosing spondylitis blood. Both synovial fluid and blood in reactive arthritis had previously been reported to carry some motif variants.

TCRdb used MiXCR to reprocess the 5' RACE reads, holding one entry per CDR3 protein. The sample lists 500,000 to 550,000 distinct CDR3 sequences, 12% seen once, with under 7.5% in the top ten. As for this clonotype: The antigen is undetermined.

V lost 7 bases to trimming and J lost 9 bases; unmatched junction nucleotides: 7. The CDR3 loop spans 14 amino acids. Germline CDR1 MNHEY, CDR2 SMNVEV (reference sequence). The chain recombines TRBV27 with TRBJ1-6; 9 bases align to TRBD1. This clonotype was obtained from a male donor with ankylosing spondylitis. The material sequenced was blood, either unsorted or a sorted T cell fraction (not recorded which). The CDR3, as DNA: TGTGCCAGCACCTGGGGGACAGGGCTTTCACCCCTCCACTTT. This encodes CASTWGTGLSPLHF.